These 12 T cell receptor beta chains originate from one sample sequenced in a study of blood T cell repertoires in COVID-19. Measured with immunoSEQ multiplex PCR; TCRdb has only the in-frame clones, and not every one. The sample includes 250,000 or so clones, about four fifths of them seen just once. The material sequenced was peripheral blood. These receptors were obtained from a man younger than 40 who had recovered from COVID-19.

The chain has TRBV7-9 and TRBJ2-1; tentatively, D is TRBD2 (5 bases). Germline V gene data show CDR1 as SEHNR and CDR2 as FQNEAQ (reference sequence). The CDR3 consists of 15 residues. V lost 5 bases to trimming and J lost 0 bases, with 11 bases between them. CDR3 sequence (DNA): TGTGCCAGCAGCCCACGGGGTGCCTCCTACAATGAGCAGTTCTTC. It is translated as CASSPRGASYNEQFF.

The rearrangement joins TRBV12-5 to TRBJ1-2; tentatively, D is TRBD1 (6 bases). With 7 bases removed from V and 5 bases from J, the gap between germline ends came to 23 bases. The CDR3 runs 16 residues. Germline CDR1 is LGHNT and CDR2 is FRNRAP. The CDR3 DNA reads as TGTGCTAGTGCCCTGCGGGGGGCCCTTACTACATATGGCTACACCTTC. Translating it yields CASALRGALTTYGYTF. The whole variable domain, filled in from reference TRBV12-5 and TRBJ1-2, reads DARVTQTPRHKVTEMGQEVTMRCQPILGHNTVFWYRQTMMQGLELLAYFRNRAPLDDSGMPKDRFSAEMPDATLATLKIQPSEPRDSAVYFCASALRGALTTYGYTFGSGTRLTVV.

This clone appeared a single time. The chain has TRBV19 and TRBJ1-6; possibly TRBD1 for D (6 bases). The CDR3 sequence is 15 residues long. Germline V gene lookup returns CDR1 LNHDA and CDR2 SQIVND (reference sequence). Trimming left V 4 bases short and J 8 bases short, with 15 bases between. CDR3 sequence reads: CASSTYTGTDSPLHF. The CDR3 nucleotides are TGTGCCAGTAGTACCTACACAGGGACGGATTCACCCCTCCACTTT. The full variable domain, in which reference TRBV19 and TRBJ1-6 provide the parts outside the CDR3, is DGGITQSPKYLFRKEGQNVTLSCEQNLNHDAMYWYRQDPGQGLRLIYYSQIVNDFQKGDIAEGYSVSREKKESFPLTVTSAQKNPTAFYLCASSTYTGTDSPLHFGNGTRLTVT.

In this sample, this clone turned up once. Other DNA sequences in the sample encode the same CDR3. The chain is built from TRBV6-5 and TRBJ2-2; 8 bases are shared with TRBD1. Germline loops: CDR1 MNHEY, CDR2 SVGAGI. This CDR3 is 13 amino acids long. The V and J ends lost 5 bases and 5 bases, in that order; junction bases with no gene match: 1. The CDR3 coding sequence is TGTGCCAGCAGTCGGACAGGGACCGGGGAGCTGTTTTTT. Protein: CASSRTGTGELFF.

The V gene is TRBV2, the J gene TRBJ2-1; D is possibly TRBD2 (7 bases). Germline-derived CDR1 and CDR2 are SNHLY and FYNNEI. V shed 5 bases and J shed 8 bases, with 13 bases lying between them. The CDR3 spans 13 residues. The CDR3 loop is CASSPEGGHEQFF. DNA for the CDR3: TGTGCCAGCAGTCCGGAGGGGGGGCATGAGCAGTTCTTC.

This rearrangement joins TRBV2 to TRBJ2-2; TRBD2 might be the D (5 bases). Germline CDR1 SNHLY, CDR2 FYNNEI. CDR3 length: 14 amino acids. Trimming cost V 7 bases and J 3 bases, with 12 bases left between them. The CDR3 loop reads CASNPGVHTGELFF. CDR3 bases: TGTGCCAGCAATCCCGGGGTTCACACCGGGGAGCTGTTTTTT.

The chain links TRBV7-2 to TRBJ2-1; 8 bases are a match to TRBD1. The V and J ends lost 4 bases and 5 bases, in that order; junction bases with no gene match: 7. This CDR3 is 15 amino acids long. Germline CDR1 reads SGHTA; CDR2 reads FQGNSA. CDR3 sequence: CASSYRTGRHNEQFF. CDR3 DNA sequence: TGTGCCAGCAGCTATCGGACAGGGCGGCACAATGAGCAGTTCTTC. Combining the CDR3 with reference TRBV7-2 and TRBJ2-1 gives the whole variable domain GAGVSQSPSNKVTEKGKDVELRCDPISGHTALYWYRQSLGQGLEFLIYFQGNSAPDKSGLPSDRFSAERTGGSVSTLTIQRTQQEDSAVYLCASSYRTGRHNEQFFGPGTRLTVL.

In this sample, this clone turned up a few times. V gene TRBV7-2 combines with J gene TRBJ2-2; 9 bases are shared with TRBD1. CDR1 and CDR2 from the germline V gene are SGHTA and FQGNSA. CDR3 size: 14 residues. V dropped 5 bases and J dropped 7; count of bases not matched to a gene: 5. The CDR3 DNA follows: TGTGCCAGCAGCCGGACAGGGGACGTCGGGGAGCTGTTTTTT. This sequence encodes CASSRTGDVGELFF.

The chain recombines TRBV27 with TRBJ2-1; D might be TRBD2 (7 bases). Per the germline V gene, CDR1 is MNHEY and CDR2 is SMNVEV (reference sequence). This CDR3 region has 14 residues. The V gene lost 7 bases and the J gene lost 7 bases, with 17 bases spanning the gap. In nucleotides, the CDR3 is TGTGCCAGCAAGTGGGGGGGCGATTCGAATGAGCAGTTCTTC. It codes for CASKWGGDSNEQFF.

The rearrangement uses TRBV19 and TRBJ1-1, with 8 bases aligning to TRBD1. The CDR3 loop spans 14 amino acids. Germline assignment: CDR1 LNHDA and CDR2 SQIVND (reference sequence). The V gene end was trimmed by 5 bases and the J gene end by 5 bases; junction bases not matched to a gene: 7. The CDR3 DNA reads TGTGCCAGTAGTGGCAGGGGGCTTGGGACTGAAGCTTTCTTT. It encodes CASSGRGLGTEAFF.

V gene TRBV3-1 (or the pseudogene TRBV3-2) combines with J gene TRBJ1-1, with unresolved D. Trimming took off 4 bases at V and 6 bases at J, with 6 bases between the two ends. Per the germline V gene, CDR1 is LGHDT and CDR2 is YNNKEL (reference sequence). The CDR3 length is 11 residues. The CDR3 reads CASSLQSEAFF. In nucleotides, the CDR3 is TGTGCCAGCAGCCTCCAATCTGAAGCTTTCTTT.

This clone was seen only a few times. CDR3: CASSPAAGGPNYNSPLHF. CDR3 DNA: TGTGCCAGCAGTCCCGCGGCGGGCGGGCCGAACTATAATTCACCCCTCCACTTT. V gene TRBV9 combines with J gene TRBJ1-6; D gene unclear. Trimming took off 5 bases at V and 3 bases at J, with 21 bases between the two ends. Per germline, CDR1 SGDLS and CDR2 YYNGEE. This CDR3 comprises 18 residues.